Listed below are T cell receptor beta chains from one sample, sequenced in a study of early T cells in non-severe SARS-CoV-2 infection. Each CDR3 protein is one row after TCRdb ran MiXCR on the 5' RACE reads. The sample has about 33,000 distinct CDR3 sequences, about 5% seen once. What was sequenced was whole blood. These TCRs come from an adult who was a healthcare worker with PCR-confirmed SARS-CoV-2 infection or an uninfected control (not recorded which). The CDR3 runs from the conserved cysteine through the conserved F or W. A D gene is named only where the DNA matches it firmly. Clone sizes are given selectively: once, few, many, or a class where the clone is expanded.

TRBV5-6	TRBD2	TRBJ2-3	many	TGTGCCAGCAGCTCCCCTGGGACTAGTTCAGATACGCAGTATTTT	CASSSPGTSSDTQYF
TRBV7-2	.	TRBJ2-3	medium-sized	TGTGCCAGCAGCTTATTGATCCTCACAGATACGCAGTATTTT	CASSLLILTDTQYF
TRBV9	.	TRBJ2-7	.	TGTGCCAGCAGTTCAAGCCTAAATAACTACGAGCAGTACTTC	CASSSSLNNYEQYF
TRBV29-1	TRBD1	TRBJ2-6	many	TGCAGCGTCCTGACAGGGACCCTCTCTGGGGCCAACGTCCTGACTTTC	CSVLTGTLSGANVLTF
TRBV6-1	.	TRBJ2-1	.	TGTGCCAGCACCCCCCAAGGGGATGAGCAGTTCTTC	CASTPQGDEQFF
TRBV7-8	.	TRBJ1-1	many	TGTGCCAGCAGCATCCGACGGGGCACTGAAGCTTTCTTT	CASSIRRGTEAFF
TRBV29-1	.	TRBJ2-7	many	TGCAGCACCCGGGACGTACGCGAGCAGTACTTC	CSTRDVREQYF
TRBV7-2	.	TRBJ2-3	few	TGTGCCAGCAGCCTCGTCTTAGGGGCGCGCACAGATACGCAGTATTTT	CASSLVLGARTDTQYF
TRBV5-1	.	TRBJ2-5	many	TGCGCCAGCAGCTTTGCGACAGGAGGAGAGGAGACCCAGTACTTC	CASSFATGGEETQYF
TRBV5-1	.	TRBJ1-1	medium-sized	TGCGCCAGCACCTCAGGGGTGATGAACACTGAAGCTTTCTTT	CASTSGVMNTEAFF
TRBV4-3	TRBD1	TRBJ1-4	many	TGCGCCAGCAGCCAAGAATCGGACAGGGGGGTTGAAAAACTGTTTTTT	CASSQESDRGVEKLFF
TRBV12-3/TRBV12-4	TRBD1	TRBJ1-5	many	TGTGCCAGCAGTCCCGGACAGGGTCGGCCCCAGCATTTT	CASSPGQGRPQHF
TRBV7-2	.	TRBJ2-5	.	TGTGCCAGCAGCCCAAAAGAGACCCAGTACTTC	CASSPKETQYF
TRBV10-3	.	TRBJ2-5	many	TGTGCCATCAGTGGTGGAGGAAGCCAAGAGACCCAGTACTTC	CAISGGGSQETQYF
TRBV7-9	.	TRBJ2-1	few	TGTGCCAGCAGCTCCCTCCAACTAGGCAATGAGCAGTTCTTC	CASSSLQLGNEQFF
TRBV5-1	TRBD2	TRBJ2-7	.	TGCGCCAGCCGTCCCGTACCGGGACTAGCGGAATCCTACGAGCAGTACTTC	CASRPVPGLAESYEQYF
TRBV6-4	.	TRBJ2-2	medium-sized	TGTGCCAGCAGTGACTCAAGGGGCAGCACCGGGGAGCTGTTTTTT	CASSDSRGSTGELFF
TRBV3-1	.	TRBJ1-1	.	TGTGCCAGCGGGGGATCTGAAGTTTTCTTT	CASGGSEVFF
TRBV6-1	.	TRBJ1-2	few	TGTGCCAGCAGTAGCGGGGCTGGTAACTATGGCTACACCTTC	CASSSGAGNYGYTF
TRBV5-5	TRBD1	TRBJ1-3	many	TGTGCCAGCAGTTCTACGACAGGGCTCTCTGGAAACACCATATATTTT	CASSSTTGLSGNTIYF
TRBV19	.	TRBJ2-1	many	TGTGCCAGTAGTCCACCCGGGGGCAGCTCCTACAATGAGCAGTTCTTC	CASSPPGGSSYNEQFF
TRBV13	.	TRBJ1-5	.	TGTGCCAGCAGCTTAAGTCGCAATCAGCCCCAGCATTTT	CASSLSRNQPQHF
TRBV5-6	.	TRBJ2-3	many	TGTGCCAGCACCACCACGGGGCAGAGCACAGATACGCAGTATTTT	CASTTTGQSTDTQYF
TRBV6-6	TRBD2	TRBJ2-7	many	TGTGCCAGCAGTTACTCGATGGGGGGGGAGTTCTCCTACGAGCAGTACTTC	CASSYSMGGEFSYEQYF
TRBV4-3	TRBD1	TRBJ2-1	.	TGCGCCAGCAGCCAAGTACAGGGGAGCTACAATGAGCAGTTCTTC	CASSQVQGSYNEQFF
TRBV7-6	TRBD2	TRBJ2-1	many	TGTGCCAGCAGCCCCCGTAGCGGGGGGGCCTACAATGAGCAGTTCTTC	CASSPRSGGAYNEQFF
TRBV11-2	TRBD2	TRBJ2-1	many	TGTGCCAGCAGCCCCATCCTCGGGGGGGGTCACTACAATGAGCAGTTCTTC	CASSPILGGGHYNEQFF
TRBV14	.	TRBJ2-3	many	TGTGCCAGCAGCCTTCTGACTAGCACAGATACGCAGTATTTT	CASSLLTSTDTQYF
TRBV21-1	.	TRBJ1-2	.	TGTGCCAGCAGCCCTGGCTACACCTTC	CASSPGYTF